One and the same sample provided the 21 T cell receptor beta chains below, sequenced in a study of shared clonotypes between healthy human individuals. The table came from immunoSEQ multiplex PCR; TCRdb's copy has only in-frame clones and leaves some out. The sample records 2,500,000 or so clones, approximately 90% being singletons. The sequenced sample consisted of naive CD4+ T cells sorted from blood. As for subset: CD45RA+ positively selected. The receptor set was obtained from a man aged 18 to 29 in good health.

This chain links TRBV28 with TRBJ2-7, with D maybe TRBD1 (6 bases). This CDR3 comprises 13 residues. The germline V and J ends were trimmed by 5 bases and 6 bases, with 14 bases remaining between them. Germline values: CDR1 MDHEN, CDR2 SYDVKM. The CDR3 loop is CASSTGFGSEQYF. CDR3 DNA sequence: TGTGCCAGCAGTACAGGGTTTGGATCCGAGCAGTACTTC.

The gene calls are TRBV19 and TRBJ2-7; 8 bases match TRBD1. Per the germline V gene, CDR1 is LNHDA and CDR2 is SQIVND (reference sequence). The CDR3 is made up of 17 amino acids. V trimming: 5 bases; J trimming: 2 bases; junction bases outside the gene matches: 14. The CDR3, as DNA: TGTGCCAGTAGTGCCCACAGGTCGACAGGGGATACCTACGAGCAGTACTTC. Amino acids: CASSAHRSTGDTYEQYF.

V and J are TRBV6-1 and TRBJ1-5, with a weak D call TRBD1 (6 bases). The CDR3 sequence is 17 residues long. Trimming removed 0 bases from V and 9 bases from J, with 21 bases in between. Germline values: CDR1 MNHNS, CDR2 SASEGT. The CDR3 sequence: CASSEAGIQGLRRPQHF. The CDR3 DNA sequence: TGTGCCAGCAGTGAAGCGGGAATACAGGGATTGAGAAGGCCCCAGCATTTT.

The chain combines TRBV11-2 with TRBJ2-7; D is perhaps TRBD2 (5 bases). V lost 5 bases and J 3 bases, leaving 8 bases between the germline ends. Germline V gene lookup returns CDR1 SGHAT and CDR2 FQNNGV. The CDR3 is 12 amino acids. CDR3 loop: CASSLGVYEQYF. The CDR3 region has the DNA TGTGCCAGCAGCCTCGGGGTCTACGAGCAGTACTTC.

This clone appeared once. The chain uses TRBV10-2 and TRBJ2-1; D uncertain. CDR3 length: 14 residues. Germline V gene data show CDR1 as WSHSY and CDR2 as SAAADI. V gave up 4 bases and J gave up 12 bases, with 19 bases separating them. CDR3 nucleotide sequence: TGCGCCAGCAGTGTAGGCAGAGACAAGCGCGGGCAGTTCTTC. It encodes CASSVGRDKRGQFF.

The V and J genes are TRBV4-2 and TRBJ2-2; the D gene is possibly TRBD2 (6 bases). Per the germline V gene, CDR1 is LGHNA and CDR2 is YNFKEQ. The CDR3 totals 17 residues. V was cut by 6 bases and J by 1 base, with 18 bases left in between. CDR3 sequence reads: CASSPRLGSGNTGELFF. Written as DNA, the CDR3 is TGTGCCAGCAGTCCCAGATTAGGTAGCGGGAACACCGGGGAGCTGTTTTTT.

V gene TRBV30 combines with J gene TRBJ1-2; D is possibly TRBD1 (6 bases). The CDR3 totals 15 residues. Germline V gives CDR1 GTSNPN, CDR2 SVGIG (reference sequence). V lost 5 bases, J lost 7 bases, and 23 bases lay in between. CDR3: CAWFYPTGTLFGYTF. The CDR3 DNA reads TGTGCCTGGTTTTACCCCACAGGGACACTGTTTGGCTACACCTTC.

As for this clone: This sample also contains other DNA sequences that code for the same CDR3. This rearrangement joins TRBV5-1 to TRBJ2-5; 7 bases align to TRBD2. Germline V gene lookup returns CDR1 SGHRS and CDR2 YFSETQ. Trimming at V came to 4 bases and at J to 0 bases, leaving 6 bases not matched to a gene. The CDR3 has 15 residues. In DNA, the CDR3 is TGCGCCAGCAGCCTAAATAGCGGGTACCAAGAGACCCAGTACTTC. This translates into CASSLNSGYQETQYF.

The chain links TRBV5-1 to TRBJ2-1; D is undetermined. The germline V gene encodes CDR1 SGHRS and CDR2 YFSETQ. CDR3 length equals 15 residues. V lost 0 bases and J 1 base, leaving 8 bases between the germline ends. CDR3 in amino acids: CASSLVRLSYNEQFF. The CDR3 DNA sequence: TGCGCCAGCAGCTTGGTGCGCCTTTCCTACAATGAGCAGTTCTTC.

This chain links TRBV6-5 with TRBJ2-7, with D maybe TRBD1 (6 bases). Germline CDR1 and CDR2: MNHEY and SVGAGI. Trimming removed 0 bases at V and 6 bases at J, with 18 bases between. CDR3 size: 16 residues. The CDR3 DNA reads TGTGCCAGCAGTTACTCGGGGGCTAGCCTAACCCGCGAGCAGTACTTC. This codes for CASSYSGASLTREQYF.

V is TRBV5-6 and J is TRBJ2-5, with 10 bases lining up with TRBD1. The V gene's germline CDR1 is SGHDT and CDR2 YYEEEE. The CDR3 sequence is 16 residues long. J gave up 3 bases and V 2 bases, and 7 bases lay outside the gene matches. As DNA, the CDR3 is TGTGCCAGCAGCTTTAGGACAGGGGGAATGAAAGAGACCCAGTACTTC. Amino acid sequence: CASSFRTGGMKETQYF. Drawing the rest from reference TRBV5-6 and TRBJ2-5, the complete variable domain is DAGVTQSPTHLIKTRGQQVTLRCSPKSGHDTVSWYQQALGQGPQFIFQYYEEEERQRGNFPDRFSGHQFPNYSSELNVNALLLGDSALYLCASSFRTGGMKETQYFGPGTRLLVL.

This chain joins TRBV6-5 and TRBJ1-5, with D hard to call. Between the trimmed V and J ends, which lost 0 bases and 4 bases, there was a span of 10 bases. This CDR3 contains 15 residues. Germline V gene data show CDR1 as MNHEY and CDR2 as SVGAGI. The DNA for the CDR3 is TGTGCCAGCAGTTACTCGAAACAGCCTAATCAGCCCCAGCATTTT. The encoded protein is CASSYSKQPNQPQHF.

The chain recombines TRBV6-5 with TRBJ1-5, with D tentatively TRBD1 (5 bases). This CDR3 has 15 residues. Trimming took off 5 bases at V and 4 bases at J, with 15 bases between the two ends. Germline V gene lookup returns CDR1 MNHEY and CDR2 SVGAGI. The CDR3 reads CASSPDHGGNQPQHF. The CDR3 region has the DNA TGTGCCAGCAGTCCCGATCACGGGGGGAATCAGCCCCAGCATTTT.

The chain couples TRBV6-1 to TRBJ1-2; TRBD1 matches 7 bases. V gave up 1 base and J gave up 8 bases; unmatched junction bases: 16. This CDR3 spans 17 amino acids. Germline lookup yields CDR1 MNHNS and CDR2 SASEGT. The CDR3 DNA follows: TGTGCCAGCAGTGAAGTTAGGGACAGCTACCCCAGACTGGGCTACACCTTC. Translated, it gives CASSEVRDSYPRLGYTF.

The count of this clone is one. The chain recombines TRBV9 with TRBJ2-2; D unresolved. The CDR3 runs to 13 residues. In germline, CDR1 is SGDLS, CDR2 YYNGEE. The V end was cut by 0 bases, the J end by 6 bases, with 6 bases between. Written as DNA, the CDR3 is TGTGCCAGCAGCGTAGATTTCCCCGGGGAGCTGTTTTTT. Translated, it gives CASSVDFPGELFF.

This clone was detected only a few times. This rearrangement joins TRBV7-9 to TRBJ1-6; D is perhaps TRBD1 (5 bases). This CDR3 comprises 17 residues. Deletions cut 0 bases from V and 5 bases from J, with 14 bases between. Per germline, CDR1 SEHNR and CDR2 FQNEAQ (reference sequence). CDR3 DNA: TGTGCCAGCAGCTTAGCGTGGGGTGAGGGGCATAATTCACCCCTCCACTTT. Its protein product is CASSLAWGEGHNSPLHF.

Comments on this clone: The sample contains more than one DNA sequence encoding this CDR3. J is TRBJ1-1 and V is TRBV29-1; tentative D call: TRBD1 (6 bases). The CDR3 runs to 12 residues. V lost 7 bases and J 1 base, leaving 10 bases between the germline ends. Germline CDR1 and CDR2: SQVTM and ANQGSEA. DNA for the CDR3: TGCAGCGCCGGAGGGGGGAACACTGAAGCTTTCTTT. It yields the protein CSAGGGNTEAFF. Filled out from reference TRBV29-1 and TRBJ1-1, the complete variable domain reads SAVISQKPSRDICQRGTSLTIQCQVDSQVTMMFWYRQQPGQSLTLIATANQGSEATYESGFVIDKFPISRPNLTFSTLTVSNMSPEDSSIYLCSAGGGNTEAFFGQGTRLTVV.

The J gene is TRBJ1-6, the V gene TRBV5-8; D ambiguous. Trimming stripped 0 bases from V and 7 bases from J, with 5 bases between. Germline values: CDR1 SGHTS, CDR2 YDEGEE. CDR3 length: 13 amino acids. CDR3 protein: CASSLGTNSPLHF. The CDR3 bases are TGTGCCAGCAGCTTGGGAACGAATTCACCCCTCCACTTT.

On this clone: A junction end diverges from the germline sequence, so it may reflect a read error. The chain recombines TRBV19 with TRBJ2-2; D is perhaps TRBD1 (7 bases). This CDR3 region has 15 residues. Germline V gene data show CDR1 as LNHDA and CDR2 as SQIVND (reference sequence). The CDR3 protein is CASIIGQAGSGELFF. As DNA, the CDR3 is TGTGCCAGTATTATAGGACAGGCGGGATCCGGGGAGCTGTTTTTT.

The chain combines TRBV19 with TRBJ2-3; TRBD1 aligns across 7 bases. The CDR3 totals 15 residues. In germline, CDR1 is LNHDA, CDR2 SQIVND (reference sequence). V was pared by 3 bases and J by 2 bases, with 5 bases of the junction left unmatched. This CDR3 is CASSMGDRATDTQYF. CDR3 nucleotides: TGTGCCAGTAGTATGGGGGACAGAGCCACAGATACGCAGTATTTT.

This chain joins TRBV5-5 and TRBJ1-2; 8 bases are a match to TRBD1. The germline CDR1 and CDR2 sequences are SGHKS and YYEKEE (reference sequence). The CDR3 extends over 14 amino acids. V trimming: 3 bases; J trimming: 4 bases; junction bases outside the gene matches: 5. This CDR3 reads CASSYDRGPYGYTF. In DNA, the CDR3 is TGTGCCAGCAGCTACGACAGGGGACCCTATGGCTACACCTTC. Full variable domain (remainder filled in from reference TRBV5-5 and TRBJ1-2): DAGVTQSPTHLIKTRGQQVTLRCSPISGHKSVSWYQQVLGQGPQFIFQYYEKEERGRGNFPDRFSARQFPNYSSELNVNALLLGDSALYLCASSYDRGPYGYTFGSGTRLTVV.